This entry lists 31 T cell receptor beta chains sequenced from one sample in a study of cytomegalovirus exposure and HLA in healthy donors. 13 Jbeta primers and 60 Vbeta primers were used for the PCR. Only in-frame clones appear in the TCRdb table, and some are missing; sequencing was by immunoSEQ multiplex PCR. This sample has 80,000 or so clones; around 82% occur once, and the top ten carry nearly 3.5%. Sequenced input: PBMCs. Every receptor here comes from a man in his forties or fifties in good health and CMV-seronegative.

The chain uses TRBV5-6 and TRBJ1-6; D perhaps matches TRBD1 (5 bases). This CDR3 contains 15 residues. Germline V gene sequence: CDR1 SGHDT, CDR2 YYEEEE. V was trimmed by 4 bases and J by 8 bases, leaving 16 bases between them. CDR3 in amino acids: CASSPIREDDSPLHF. For the CDR3, the DNA is TGTGCCAGCAGCCCTATCAGGGAAGATGATTCACCCCTCCACTTT.

The sample holds many counts of this clone. The J gene is TRBJ2-7, the V gene TRBV19; 7 bases line up with TRBD2. This CDR3 has 15 amino acids. Germline loops: CDR1 LNHDA, CDR2 SQIVND (reference sequence). V lost 7 bases to trimming and J lost 4 bases; unmatched junction nucleotides: 13. This chain's CDR3 is CASKKGGDYRYEQYF. The CDR3, as DNA: TGTGCCAGTAAAAAGGGAGGGGACTACAGGTACGAGCAGTACTTC.

The chain carries TRBV4-1 and TRBJ2-2; no clear D. Germline V gene data show CDR1 as MGHRA and CDR2 as YSYEKL. V was cut by 1 base and J by 7 bases, with 10 bases left in between. The CDR3 has 14 amino acids. This CDR3 reads CASSQVGLGGELFF. The CDR3 nucleotides are TGCGCCAGCAGCCAAGTAGGTCTAGGCGGGGAGCTGTTTTTT.

V gene TRBV11-2 combines with J gene TRBJ1-6; 7 bases fit TRBD1. The CDR3 sequence is 15 residues long. CDR1 and CDR2 from the germline V gene are SGHAT and FQNNGV. Germline trimming cut 7 bases from V and 5 bases from J; bases unmatched to any gene: 8. Here the CDR3 DNA reads TGTGCCAGCACCCGTCGACAGGGTGATAATTCACCCCTCCACTTT. Its protein is CASTRRQGDNSPLHF.

DNA for the CDR3: TGTGCCTGGAAAGGGGGAAACAGGGCCGGTAGCAATCAGCCCCAGCATTTT. This encodes CAWKGGNRAGSNQPQHF. The chain joins TRBV30 to TRBJ1-5; maybe TRBD1 (6 bases). With 4 bases removed from V and 0 bases from J, the gap between germline ends came to 19 bases. CDR3 length equals 17 residues. Looked up from germline, CDR1 is GTSNPN and CDR2 is SVGIG (reference sequence).

The V and J genes are TRBV9 and TRBJ2-1, with 9 nucleotides matching TRBD1. CDR3 size: 15 residues. CDR1 is SGDLS and CDR2 is YYNGEE in the germline V gene. After removal of 2 bases from V and 3 bases from J, the junction contained 3 bases not matched to a gene. CDR3 sequence: CASSVGQGLYNEQFF. The CDR3 bases are TGTGCCAGCAGCGTGGGACAGGGACTCTACAATGAGCAGTTCTTC.

The chain carries TRBV7-9 and TRBJ2-1; 12 bases agree with TRBD2. CDR1 and CDR2 from the germline V gene are SEHNR and FQNEAQ (reference sequence). This CDR3 is 15 amino acids long. Trimming cost V 2 bases and J 5 bases; bases outside gene matches: 1. The CDR3 bases are TGTGCCAGCAGCTTACGGACTAGCGGGGACAATGAGCAGTTCTTC. This gives the protein CASSLRTSGDNEQFF.

V is TRBV9 and J is TRBJ2-3; 8 bases map to TRBD2. CDR1 and CDR2 from the germline V gene are SGDLS and YYNGEE. This CDR3 has 16 amino acids. The V and J ends lost 0 bases and 4 bases, in that order; junction bases with no gene match: 7. In DNA form, the CDR3 reads TGTGCCAGCAGCGTAGTCGGGGGGGACAACGCAGATACGCAGTATTTT. Translation gives CASSVVGGDNADTQYF.

V gene TRBV19 combines with J gene TRBJ1-1; tentatively, D is TRBD1 (5 bases). CDR3 length: 15 amino acids. Germline CDR1 is LNHDA and CDR2 is SQIVND (reference sequence). V dropped 6 bases and J dropped 2 bases, with 16 bases sitting between them. This chain's CDR3 is CASRDGGSSNTEAFF. The CDR3 DNA reads TGTGCCAGTAGGGACGGGGGTTCTAGTAACACTGAAGCTTTCTTT.

The rearrangement links TRBV9 to TRBJ2-3, with a possible D match to TRBD2 (5 bases). The length of the CDR3 is 15 residues. The V gene's germline CDR1 is SGDLS and CDR2 YYNGEE. V was clipped by 2 bases and J by 2 bases, with 12 bases between them. The CDR3 protein is CASSVFGDYTDTQYF. The CDR3 DNA sequence: TGTGCCAGCAGCGTCTTCGGGGATTACACAGATACGCAGTATTTT.

The chain carries TRBV19 and TRBJ2-7, with D maybe TRBD1 (6 bases). The V gene lost 1 base and the J gene lost 3 bases, with 16 bases spanning the gap. Per the germline V gene, CDR1 is LNHDA and CDR2 is SQIVND (reference sequence). CDR3 size: 16 residues. This CDR3 reads CASSIVIGGKLYEQYF. The CDR3 DNA reads as TGTGCCAGTAGTATAGTTATTGGGGGCAAACTCTACGAGCAGTACTTC.

The chain has TRBV18 and TRBJ2-7; D may be TRBD2 (5 bases). Germline loops: CDR1 KGHSH, CDR2 LQKENI. The CDR3 is 14 amino acids. Trimming left V 3 bases short and J 0 bases short, with 9 bases between. DNA of the CDR3: TGTGCCAGCTCACCGCCCGGGATCTCCTACGAGCAGTACTTC. Amino acid sequence: CASSPPGISYEQYF.

This chain links TRBV6-4 with TRBJ1-2, with 8 bases lining up with TRBD1. The germline V gene has CDR1 MRHNA and CDR2 SNTAGT. V dropped 7 bases and J dropped 4; count of bases not matched to a gene: 8. The CDR3 contains 14 residues. CDR3 bases: TGTGCCAGCAAAGCGGGACAGGCATCCTATGGCTACACCTTC. Its translation is CASKAGQASYGYTF.

This clone occurred once. The chain links TRBV19 to TRBJ2-1, with 7 positions matching TRBD2. CDR1 is LNHDA, CDR2 SQIVND, per germline (reference sequence). V gave up 5 bases and J gave up 9 bases; unmatched junction bases: 16. The CDR3 has 16 residues. CDR3 DNA: TGTGCCAGTAGTCTCCGGGGTCAAGCGGGGCAACGTGAGCAGTTCTTC. This encodes CASSLRGQAGQREQFF. The full variable domain, with the rest looked up from reference TRBV19 and TRBJ2-1, is DGGITQSPKYLFRKEGQNVTLSCEQNLNHDAMYWYRQDPGQGLRLIYYSQIVNDFQKGDIAEGYSVSREKKESFPLTVTSAQKNPTAFYLCASSLRGQAGQREQFFGPGTRLTVL.

This clone was picked up a small number of times. V and J are TRBV7-9 and TRBJ1-4; 8 positions agree with TRBD1. V was pared by 5 bases and J by 4 bases, with 3 bases of the junction left unmatched. Germline assignment: CDR1 SEHNR and CDR2 FQNEAQ (reference sequence). This CDR3 has 14 amino acids. As DNA, the CDR3 is TGTGCCAGCAGCGGACAGGGTGGTAATGAAAAACTGTTTTTT. Protein: CASSGQGGNEKLFF.

On this clone: Other DNA sequences within the sample encode an identical CDR3. This rearrangement joins TRBV28 to TRBJ2-7, with 7 bases lining up with TRBD1. CDR1 MDHEN and CDR2 SYDVKM come from the germline V gene. This CDR3 region has 15 residues. J lost 4 bases, V lost 4 bases, and 10 bases had no gene match. The CDR3 DNA reads TGTGCCAGCAGTTCAGCCGCCCGGACAGGTTACGAGCAGTACTTC. Its protein is CASSSAARTGYEQYF.

This clone was counted a few times. CDR3 DNA: TGTGCCAGCAGCCCCCCAACTAGCGGGGGCCTCCTAGCGCAGTATTTT. Translating gives CASSPPTSGGLLAQYF. The chain combines TRBV7-2 with TRBJ2-3; 11 nucleotides align to TRBD2. The germline CDR1 and CDR2 sequences are SGHTA and FQGNSA. The CDR3 runs to 16 residues. Trimming took 5 bases from V and 10 from J; bases not matched to a gene: 14.

In this sample, this clone turned up a few times. The rearrangement links TRBV7-9 to TRBJ2-7; 9 bases are shared with TRBD1. Germline V gene data show CDR1 as SEHNR and CDR2 as FQNEAQ (reference sequence). Trimming cost V 0 bases and J 1 base; bases outside gene matches: 4. The CDR3 has 16 amino acids. CDR3 region: CASSLATGGRSYEQYF. The CDR3 DNA follows: TGTGCCAGCAGCTTAGCCACAGGGGGCAGGTCCTACGAGCAGTACTTC.

In DNA, the CDR3 is TGCAGCGTTTTTGACAGGGGGAGTGAGCAGTACTTC. This codes for CSVFDRGSEQYF. V and J are TRBV29-1 and TRBJ2-7; 9 bases are a match to TRBD1. Germline V gene data show CDR1 as SQVTM and CDR2 as ANQGSEA. The CDR3 runs to 12 residues. V gave up 5 bases and J gave up 7 bases; unmatched junction bases: 6.

The J gene is TRBJ2-7, the V gene TRBV6-5; possible D gene TRBD1, 5 bases. The ends were cut back, 1 base at V and 1 base at J, with 14 bases in the middle. This CDR3 has 16 amino acids. The V gene's germline CDR1 is MNHEY and CDR2 SVGAGI. CDR3 coding DNA: TGTGCCAGCAGTTACTATTTCCCGACAGCATCCTACGAGCAGTACTTC. It specifies CASSYYFPTASYEQYF.

The J gene is TRBJ2-1, the V gene TRBV7-2; a possible D gene is TRBD2 (5 bases). The CDR3 covers 13 residues. Germline V lookup: CDR1 SGHTA, CDR2 FQGNSA. The germline V and J ends were trimmed by 3 bases and 10 bases, with 13 bases remaining between them. This CDR3 is CASSFLSSGEQFF. CDR3 DNA sequence: TGTGCCAGCAGCTTTCTATCAAGCGGAGAGCAGTTCTTC.

This chain connects TRBV7-8 to TRBJ1-5; D uncertain. This CDR3 contains 16 residues. With 1 base removed from V and 0 bases from J, the gap between germline ends came to 10 bases. The V gene's germline CDR1 is SGHVS and CDR2 FQNEAQ. The CDR3 here is CASSLGAGYSNQPQHF. The CDR3 coding sequence is TGTGCCAGCAGCTTAGGGGCAGGTTATAGCAATCAGCCCCAGCATTTT.

The chain joins TRBV6-1 to TRBJ2-3; 7 bases are shared with TRBD1. There are 13 residues in the CDR3. Germline CDR1 is MNHNS and CDR2 is SASEGT. With 7 bases clipped from V and 3 bases from J, the junction kept 4 bases outside the gene matches. CDR3 protein: CASIAGGTDTQYF. Written as DNA, the CDR3 is TGTGCCAGCATAGCAGGGGGAACAGATACGCAGTATTTT.

This chain uses TRBV10-1 with TRBJ2-2; D may be TRBD1 (6 bases). Germline V gene lookup returns CDR1 WNHNN and CDR2 SYGVQD (reference sequence). CDR3 length: 16 residues. V was clipped by 0 bases and J by 6 bases, with 14 bases between them. The CDR3 loop reads CASSESRTVSSGELFF. In nucleotides, the CDR3 is TGCGCCAGCAGTGAGTCGAGGACAGTCAGCTCCGGGGAGCTGTTTTTT.

The chain recombines TRBV28 with TRBJ2-7; tentatively, D is TRBD1 (5 bases). Germline loops: CDR1 MDHEN, CDR2 SYDVKM. The CDR3 consists of 15 residues. Trimming shortened V by 7 bases and J by 1 base, and 17 bases separated the two germline ends. CDR3 DNA: TGTGCCAGCATTTCCGACCCAGGGATTTCCTACGAGCAGTACTTC. This encodes CASISDPGISYEQYF.

This clone was found once. The chain employs TRBV6-4 and TRBJ2-2; the match to TRBD1 covers 7 bases. The CDR3 length is 13 residues. Germline CDR1 is MRHNA and CDR2 is SNTAGT. Unmatched junction bases numbered 4, after V lost 8 bases and J lost 4 bases. CDR3 DNA: TGTGCCAGCGCCGACAGGGCCACCGGGGAGCTGTTTTTT. Amino acids: CASADRATGELFF.

The J gene is TRBJ2-1, the V gene TRBV7-3, with D possibly TRBD2 on 6 matching bases. CDR1 SGHTA and CDR2 FQGTGA come from the germline V gene. The CDR3 runs 14 residues. The V and J ends lost 5 bases and 7 bases respectively, with 15 bases between them. The CDR3 DNA reads as TGTGCCAGCAGCGAACCGACTAGTCGAAATGAGCAGTTCTTC. Translating gives CASSEPTSRNEQFF.

This chain joins TRBV19 and TRBJ1-4, with 10 bases that match TRBD1. The CDR3 contains 15 residues. CDR1 LNHDA and CDR2 SQIVND come from the germline V gene (reference sequence). V lost 6 bases, J lost 7 bases, and 8 bases stayed unmatched. CDR3: CASRDLTGGGEKLFF. CDR3 bases: TGTGCCAGTAGAGACCTGACAGGGGGCGGTGAAAAACTGTTTTTT.

This clone was recorded once. The chain links TRBV27 to TRBJ2-5; unclear D gene. CDR3 length: 14 residues. V gave up 3 bases and J gave up 1 base, with 9 bases separating them. The germline V gene has CDR1 MNHEY and CDR2 SMNVEV (reference sequence). CDR3 in DNA: TGTGCCAGCAGTTTGAACAGAATCCAAGAGACCCAGTACTTC. Its protein is CASSLNRIQETQYF.

The chain links TRBV6-5 to TRBJ2-1; 11 bases are a match to TRBD1. Germline loops: CDR1 MNHEY, CDR2 SVGAGI. The CDR3 spans 15 residues. The junction had 2 bases not matched to a gene; V was cut back by 0 bases and J by 7 bases. In DNA form, the CDR3 reads TGTGCCAGCAGTTACTCGGGACAGGGGGGTAATGAGCAGTTCTTC. It translates to CASSYSGQGGNEQFF.

This chain connects TRBV10-3 to TRBJ2-5, with a possible D match to TRBD2 (6 bases). The DNA matches TRBJ2-7 better at its end, which makes the J call doubtful. There are 12 residues in the CDR3. Germline CDR1 is ENHRY and CDR2 is SYGVKD. CDR3 in amino acids: CAIRREGYEQYF. The CDR3 DNA is TGTGCCATCAGGCGGGAAGGCTACGAGCAGTACTTC.